Here is one TCR beta chain with its context. The data were taken from a study of blood T cells in healthy people across ages. The V end lost 6 bases, the J end lost 0 bases, and 9 bases lay between the germline ends. This CDR3 spans 15 amino acids. Germline V lookup: CDR1 SGHTA, CDR2 FQGNSA. Using a J-beta primer mix together with a sample-barcoded 5' primer, a second PCR was run for about 6 to 11 cycles. TCRdb processed the 5' RACE reads anew with MiXCR; each CDR3 protein has one entry. The table includes just over 1 million distinct CDR3 sequences, more than 35% detected once. The chain combines TRBV7-2 with TRBJ2-6; no reliable D call. The material sequenced was blood. This TCR came from a woman in her sixties in good health. This chain's CDR3 is CASSRRRSGANVLTF. CDR3 DNA sequence: TGTGCCAGCAGTCGGCGGCGCTCTGGGGCCAACGTCCTGACTTTC.